The rows below give T cell receptor beta chains drawn from one sample of a study of identical twins. TCRdb ran MiXCR on the 5' RACE reads and lists one entry per CDR3 protein. The sample carries 130,000 to 150,000 distinct CDR3 sequences, around 3.5% recorded once. Sample: memory T cells sorted from blood. The receptors were sampled from a man younger than 35 in good health. Both conserved end residues are part of each CDR3. The D gene is left open where the match is weak. For some rows the clone size is stated as once, few or many, or as a class when expanded; others skip it.

d_gene: TRBD2; abundance: .; v_gene: TRBV20-1; j_gene: TRBJ2-1; CDR3nt: TGCAGTGCTAGTCCAGCTAGCGGGAGATCCTACAATGAGCAGTTCTTC; CDR3aa: CSASPASGRSYNEQFF
d_gene: .; abundance: many; v_gene: TRBV20-1; j_gene: TRBJ1-1; CDR3nt: TGCAGTGCTAGACTCTTTGTGGGGTGGAACACTGAAGCTTTCTTT; CDR3aa: CSARLFVGWNTEAFF
d_gene: .; abundance: many; v_gene: TRBV7-9; j_gene: TRBJ2-3; CDR3nt: TGTGCCAGCAGCTTATCATGGCGGGAAGGCACAGATACGCAGTATTTT; CDR3aa: CASSLSWREGTDTQYF
d_gene: .; abundance: few; v_gene: TRBV18; j_gene: TRBJ2-5; CDR3nt: TGTGCCAGCTCCCCTTCGGGGCAGGCGGAGACCCAGTACTTC; CDR3aa: CASSPSGQAETQYF
d_gene: .; abundance: many; v_gene: TRBV12-3/TRBV12-4; j_gene: TRBJ2-1; CDR3nt: TGTGCCAGCACGCAGGGGTTCGCGGAGGGGAATGAGCAGTTCTTC; CDR3aa: CASTQGFAEGNEQFF
d_gene: .; abundance: many; v_gene: TRBV5-1; j_gene: TRBJ2-3; CDR3nt: TGCGCCAGCAGCCGACAGGGAGGGTCTTCCCAATACACAGATACGCAGTATTTT; CDR3aa: CASSRQGGSSQYTDTQYF
d_gene: .; abundance: few; v_gene: TRBV24-1; j_gene: TRBJ1-1; CDR3nt: TGTGCCACCAGTGACCCCAACGGGGTGAACACTGAAGCTTTCTTT; CDR3aa: CATSDPNGVNTEAFF
d_gene: TRBD2; abundance: many; v_gene: TRBV11-2; j_gene: TRBJ2-1; CDR3nt: TGTGCCAGCAGCCGGGGGGTGACTAGCGGGAGTTCTTACAATGAGCAGTTCTTC; CDR3aa: CASSRGVTSGSSYNEQFF
d_gene: TRBD1; abundance: many; v_gene: TRBV5-6; j_gene: TRBJ1-2; CDR3nt: TGTGCCAGCAGTCCGGGACAGGGGGCGTATGGCTACACCTTC; CDR3aa: CASSPGQGAYGYTF
d_gene: .; abundance: few; v_gene: TRBV7-6; j_gene: TRBJ1-4; CDR3nt: TGTGCCAGCAGCTTCGTAAATGAAAAACTGTTTTTT; CDR3aa: CASSFVNEKLFF
d_gene: TRBD2; abundance: many; v_gene: TRBV3-1; j_gene: TRBJ2-3; CDR3nt: TGTGCCAGCAGCCAAGACTTAGCGGGAGGCACAGATACGCAGTATTTT; CDR3aa: CASSQDLAGGTDTQYF
d_gene: TRBD1; abundance: many; v_gene: TRBV20-1; j_gene: TRBJ2-1; CDR3nt: TGCAGTGCGGAAAACACAGGGGGCATTAACTACAATGAGCAGTTCTTC; CDR3aa: CSAENTGGINYNEQFF
d_gene: .; abundance: .; v_gene: TRBV7-2; j_gene: TRBJ2-1; CDR3nt: TGTGCCAGCAGCCCGTCTCCGGGAGTGGTTTACAATGAGCAGTTCTTC; CDR3aa: CASSPSPGVVYNEQFF
d_gene: .; abundance: .; v_gene: TRBV19; j_gene: TRBJ2-4; CDR3nt: TGTGCCAGTACCACGGTAGGGCAAAACATTCAGTACTTC; CDR3aa: CASTTVGQNIQYF
d_gene: TRBD1; abundance: many; v_gene: TRBV6-1; j_gene: TRBJ1-4; CDR3nt: TGTGCCAGCAACCCAGGGGGGGGCACTAATGAAAAACTGTTTTTT; CDR3aa: CASNPGGGTNEKLFF
d_gene: .; abundance: many; v_gene: TRBV7-2; j_gene: TRBJ1-1; CDR3nt: TGTGCCAGCAGCTTAGGTCGTCCAGGGAGTTATGAAGCTTTCTTT; CDR3aa: CASSLGRPGSYEAFF
d_gene: TRBD1; abundance: .; v_gene: TRBV20-1; j_gene: TRBJ2-6; CDR3nt: TGCAGTTCCGGGACAGGGGGGACTGGGGCCAACGTCCTGACTTTC; CDR3aa: CSSGTGGTGANVLTF
d_gene: .; abundance: few; v_gene: TRBV19; j_gene: TRBJ1-1; CDR3nt: TGTGCCAGTAGCTACATCACAAGGGCGAACACTGAAGCTTTCTTT; CDR3aa: CASSYITRANTEAFF
d_gene: TRBD2; abundance: many; v_gene: TRBV3-1; j_gene: TRBJ2-1; CDR3nt: TGTGCCAGCAGCCAATTTCGGACTAGCGGCTACAATGAGCAGTTCTTC; CDR3aa: CASSQFRTSGYNEQFF
d_gene: .; abundance: few; v_gene: TRBV4-3; j_gene: TRBJ1-5; CDR3nt: TGCGCCAGCAGTAATGGCAGGGATCAGCCCCAGCATTTT; CDR3aa: CASSNGRDQPQHF
d_gene: TRBD2; abundance: many; v_gene: TRBV12-3/TRBV12-4; j_gene: TRBJ2-1; CDR3nt: TGTGCCAGCAGGATAGCTAGCGGGAGGCAGGGTGAGCAGTTCTTC; CDR3aa: CASRIASGRQGEQFF
d_gene: .; abundance: many; v_gene: TRBV5-1; j_gene: TRBJ2-5; CDR3nt: TGCGCCAGCAGAAATCTAGGACAGTACCAAGAGACCCAGTACTTC; CDR3aa: CASRNLGQYQETQYF
d_gene: .; abundance: many; v_gene: TRBV3-1; j_gene: TRBJ1-5; CDR3nt: TGTGCCAGCAGCCAAGATGCCAGTAGCAATCAGCCCCAGCATTTT; CDR3aa: CASSQDASSNQPQHF
d_gene: .; abundance: many; v_gene: TRBV20-1; j_gene: TRBJ2-1; CDR3nt: TGCAGTGCTACGGGTCCCAAGGTGGATGAGCAGTTCTTC; CDR3aa: CSATGPKVDEQFF
d_gene: .; abundance: .; v_gene: TRBV4-1; j_gene: TRBJ2-3; CDR3nt: TGCGCCAGCAGCCAAGACGAAGGAGATACGCAGTATTTT; CDR3aa: CASSQDEGDTQYF
d_gene: TRBD2; abundance: .; v_gene: TRBV20-1; j_gene: TRBJ2-1; CDR3nt: TGCAGTGCTGGGACGACTAGCGGGAGCCAGGAGCAGTTCTTC; CDR3aa: CSAGTTSGSQEQFF
d_gene: TRBD1; abundance: many; v_gene: TRBV6-1; j_gene: TRBJ1-6; CDR3nt: TGTGCCAGCAGTGAAGTAGAGGGGGCGAGGGGGTCACCCCTCCACTTT; CDR3aa: CASSEVEGARGSPLHF
d_gene: .; abundance: many; v_gene: TRBV30; j_gene: TRBJ1-5; CDR3nt: TGTGCCTGGAGTCCGACGACGCGGGACCTCAGGAAGCCCCAGCATTTT; CDR3aa: CAWSPTTRDLRKPQHF
d_gene: .; abundance: medium-sized; v_gene: TRBV29-1; j_gene: TRBJ1-5; CDR3nt: TGCAGCGTTGAAGATCCTGGTGACAGCAATCAGCCCCAGCATTTT; CDR3aa: CSVEDPGDSNQPQHF
d_gene: .; abundance: many; v_gene: TRBV4-3; j_gene: TRBJ1-2; CDR3nt: TGCGCCAGCAGCCAAGGGGGTTCTACTATCTATGGCTACACCTTC; CDR3aa: CASSQGGSTIYGYTF
d_gene: .; abundance: many; v_gene: TRBV7-2; j_gene: TRBJ2-4; CDR3nt: TGTGCCAGCAGCCCCTACCCCGGTTTCGGAAACATTCAGTACTTC; CDR3aa: CASSPYPGFGNIQYF
d_gene: .; abundance: many; v_gene: TRBV5-6; j_gene: TRBJ2-1; CDR3nt: TGTGCCAGCGGAGGGACAGTACACAATGAGCAGTTCTTC; CDR3aa: CASGGTVHNEQFF
d_gene: .; abundance: many; v_gene: TRBV15; j_gene: TRBJ1-5; CDR3nt: TGTGCCACCAGCAGAGAGGGATGGAATCAGCCCCAGCATTTT; CDR3aa: CATSREGWNQPQHF
d_gene: .; abundance: many; v_gene: TRBV2; j_gene: TRBJ2-7; CDR3nt: TGTGCCAGCAGTGATTCCATCACCTACGAGCAGTACTTC; CDR3aa: CASSDSITYEQYF
d_gene: .; abundance: many; v_gene: TRBV5-1; j_gene: TRBJ2-2; CDR3nt: TGCGCCAGCAGCCCGGTGGGAGGTGCCACCGGGGAGCTGTTTTTT; CDR3aa: CASSPVGGATGELFF
d_gene: .; abundance: many; v_gene: TRBV18; j_gene: TRBJ2-3; CDR3nt: TGTGCCACCACAGGGGAGGGCACAGATACGCAGTATTTT; CDR3aa: CATTGEGTDTQYF
d_gene: .; abundance: many; v_gene: TRBV7-2; j_gene: TRBJ2-5; CDR3nt: TGTGCCAGCAGCTTCCAGGGTTTAGAGACCCAGTACTTC; CDR3aa: CASSFQGLETQYF
d_gene: TRBD1; abundance: many; v_gene: TRBV29-1; j_gene: TRBJ2-1; CDR3nt: TGCAGCGTTCTAAGGACAGGGACGTACAATGAGCAGTTCTTC; CDR3aa: CSVLRTGTYNEQFF
d_gene: .; abundance: many; v_gene: TRBV29-1; j_gene: TRBJ1-1; CDR3nt: TGCAGCGTAATAGGCACTGAAGCTTTCTTT; CDR3aa: CSVIGTEAFF
d_gene: .; abundance: many; v_gene: TRBV11-2; j_gene: TRBJ1-2; CDR3nt: TGTGCCAGCAGCCCCATCTCCGGGAGTGGCTACACCTTC; CDR3aa: CASSPISGSGYTF
d_gene: TRBD2; abundance: many; v_gene: TRBV27; j_gene: TRBJ2-3; CDR3nt: TGTGCCAGCAGTTTATTTCCTAGCGGGAGGCCCAGGGGAGATACGCAGTATTTT; CDR3aa: CASSLFPSGRPRGDTQYF
d_gene: TRBD2; abundance: many; v_gene: TRBV20-1; j_gene: TRBJ2-1; CDR3nt: TGCAGTGCTAGGAGCGGGAGCTACAATGAGCAGTTCTTC; CDR3aa: CSARSGSYNEQFF
d_gene: TRBD2; abundance: many; v_gene: TRBV28; j_gene: TRBJ2-7; CDR3nt: TGTGCCAGCACCGTAGCGGGACTAGCGGGAGTCCACGAGCAGTACTTC; CDR3aa: CASTVAGLAGVHEQYF
d_gene: .; abundance: many; v_gene: TRBV7-8; j_gene: TRBJ1-4; CDR3nt: TGTGCCAGCAGCTTGGGTTCGGGGCAGGGGAATGAAAAACTGTTTTTT; CDR3aa: CASSLGSGQGNEKLFF
d_gene: .; abundance: few; v_gene: TRBV30; j_gene: TRBJ1-1; CDR3nt: TGTGCCTGGAGCGCCTGGGGAGGCCTGAACACTGAAGCTTTCTTT; CDR3aa: CAWSAWGGLNTEAFF
d_gene: TRBD1; abundance: .; v_gene: TRBV9; j_gene: TRBJ1-2; CDR3nt: TGTGCCAGCAGCCCTGGGAGGGGGCAGGTTGGCTACACCTTC; CDR3aa: CASSPGRGQVGYTF
d_gene: .; abundance: many; v_gene: TRBV12-3/TRBV12-4; j_gene: TRBJ2-1; CDR3nt: TGTGCCAGCAGTTTAGCGGACATCAACTACAATGAGCAGTTCTTC; CDR3aa: CASSLADINYNEQFF
d_gene: .; abundance: many; v_gene: TRBV25-1; j_gene: TRBJ1-3; CDR3nt: TGTGCCAGCAGTGAAGAGCGTTCTGGAAACACCATATATTTT; CDR3aa: CASSEERSGNTIYF
d_gene: .; abundance: many; v_gene: TRBV3-1; j_gene: TRBJ2-1; CDR3nt: TGTGCCAGCAGCCCCCTCGCGGGCAGCTCCTACAATGAGCAGTTCTTC; CDR3aa: CASSPLAGSSYNEQFF
d_gene: .; abundance: many; v_gene: TRBV16; j_gene: TRBJ2-1; CDR3nt: TGTGCCAGCACCCCAACCAGAGTTGAGCAGTTCTTC; CDR3aa: CASTPTRVEQFF
d_gene: TRBD1; abundance: many; v_gene: TRBV6-1; j_gene: TRBJ2-5; CDR3nt: TGTGCCAGCAGCCCCGTGGCAGGGGGCCAAGAGACCCAGTACTTC; CDR3aa: CASSPVAGGQETQYF
d_gene: TRBD2; abundance: many; v_gene: TRBV11-1; j_gene: TRBJ2-1; CDR3nt: TGTGCCAGCAGCAAGCGGGAGGGCCACACCTACAATGAGCAGTTCTTC; CDR3aa: CASSKREGHTYNEQFF
d_gene: TRBD2; abundance: many; v_gene: TRBV19; j_gene: TRBJ2-5; CDR3nt: TGTGCCACCCGTTCCCGCGGGAGTTACGAGACCCAGTACTTC; CDR3aa: CATRSRGSYETQYF